These 23 T cell receptor gamma chains share one sample of origin, sequenced in a study of γδ T cells in repeated Plasmodium falciparum infection. TCRdb applied CATT to the multiplex PCR reads for clone calling. This table holds over 25,000 gamma-chain clones, roughly 3.1% found once. Bulk repertoires came from Vgamma9/Vdelta2+ or Vdelta2-negative gammadelta T cells flow-sorted from PBMC. The sample was gamma-delta T cells from blood. These receptors all come from a pool of human donors (malaria-infected and uninfected, not separated).

Only a few counts were recorded for this clone. This DNA's translation and the protein TCRdb lists, from a much larger clone, do not match at residue 11, likely due to a read error; the protein shown is translated from the DNA. The V gene is TRGV9, but the J gene lacks a call. Germline CDR1 reads GITISATS; CDR2 reads ISYDGTV (reference sequence). This CDR3 contains 13 residues. CDR3 sequence reads: CALWEVQRYKELF. The DNA of the CDR3 is TGTGCCTTGTGGGAGGTGCAGAGGTATAAGGAACTCTTT.

Notes on this clone: A far bigger clonotype differs at one base, so this is likely a read error. This sample includes further DNA sequences coding for the same CDR3. The rearrangement uses TRGV9 and TRGJ1 or TRGJ2. The CDR3 spans 15 residues. Germline assignment: CDR1 GITISATS and CDR2 ISYDGTV (reference sequence). The V gene end was trimmed by 4 bases and the J gene end by 0 bases; junction bases not matched to a gene: 9. CDR3 region: CALWEVSRNYYKKLF. CDR3 bases: TGTGCCTTGTGGGAAGTCTCCAGGAATTATTATAAGAAACTCTTT.

Concerning this clone itself: A far bigger clonotype differs at one base, so this is likely a read error. The gene calls are TRGV2 and TRGJP2. TCRdb records no J gene; here it was assigned by comparing the DNA to germline. The germline V gene encodes CDR1 EGSNGY and CDR2 YDSYNSKV. This CDR3 region has 13 residues. This CDR3 reads CATWDGSDWIKTF. The CDR3 DNA sequence: TGTGCTACCTGGGACGGTAGTGATTGGATCAAGACGTTT.

A word on this clone: Other nucleotide sequences from this sample produce the same CDR3. The CDR3 reads CATWDGQPYPNYKKLF. DNA of the CDR3: TGTGCCACCTGGGATGGGCAACCCTACCCTAATTATAAGAAACTCTTT. The genes are TRGV4 and TRGJ1 or TRGJ2. Germline matching of the DNA provided the J gene here, since TCRdb leaves it blank. V gave up 0 bases and J gave up 5 bases; unmatched junction bases: 13. The CDR3 sequence is 16 residues long. The germline V gene encodes CDR1 EGSTGY and CDR2 YDSYTSSV.

This clone was observed at least ten times. TCRdb has a much larger clone's protein, which differs at residue 12 from the translation of this DNA, likely because of a read error; what is shown is the protein translated from the DNA. J is TRGJ1 or TRGJ2 and V is TRGV9. The J gene was missing in TCRdb and was found by matching the end of the DNA to germline. The CDR3 contains 15 residues. Germline V CDR1 and CDR2: GITISATS, ISYDGTV (reference sequence). CDR3 sequence (DNA): TGTGCCTTGTGGGAGGTGCCACGAATTTATTATAGGAAACTCTTT. Amino acids: CALWEVPRIYYRKLF.

The table lists this clone with many counts. V and J are TRGV9 and TRGJ1 or TRGJ2. Germline values: CDR1 GITISATS, CDR2 ISYDGTV (reference sequence). V lost 4 bases, J lost 6 bases, and 21 bases stayed unmatched. The CDR3 contains 17 residues. In DNA, the CDR3 is TGTGCCTTGTGGGACTCACCTATCTTATTCAACCGTTATAAGAAACTCTTT. Protein: CALWDSPILFNRYKKLF.

This clone was seen many times. The protein recorded in TCRdb matches a much larger clone and deviates from this DNA's translation at residue 5, suggesting a read error; the protein here is obtained by translating the DNA. The chain links TRGV9 to TRGJ1 or TRGJ2. The J gene, absent from TCRdb, was called here by matching the DNA to germline. Germline values: CDR1 GITISATS, CDR2 ISYDGTV (reference sequence). CDR3 length equals 13 residues. The CDR3, as DNA: TGTGCCTTGTGGGGGGTGCAAAAGTATAAGAAACTCTTT. Protein: CALWGVQKYKKLF.

This clone was detected many times. The chain joins TRGV5 to TRGJ1 or TRGJ2. CDR3 size: 16 residues. The germline gives CDR1 VINAFY, CDR2 YDVSNSKD. After removal of 1 base from V and 0 bases from J, the junction contained 9 bases not matched to a gene. This CDR3 is CATWDSHTGNYYKKLF. As DNA, the CDR3 is TGTGCCACCTGGGACAGTCATACGGGGAATTATTATAAGAAACTCTTT.

With respect to this clone: The TCRdb protein comes from a much larger clone and disagrees with this DNA's translation at residue 13, likely due to a read error; the protein given here is derived from the DNA. The chain has TRGV4 and TRGJP2. In the absence of a J gene in TCRdb, the DNA was matched to germline to assign it here. Germline CDR1 reads EGSTGY; CDR2 reads YDSYTSSV. The V segment lost 0 bases and the J segment 6 bases; nucleotides outside the gene matches: 19. This CDR3 region has 19 residues. The chain's CDR3 is CATWDGLQPVRCGDWIKTF. The CDR3 DNA sequence: TGTGCCACCTGGGATGGGCTACAGCCTGTCAGATGTGGTGATTGGATCAAGACGTTT.

This clone was detected ten times or more. This specimen includes other DNA sequences encoding the same CDR3. V gene TRGV3 combines with J gene TRGJ1 or TRGJ2. TCRdb carries no J gene annotation; the J gene was assigned here by matching the DNA with germline. Germline CDR1 reads VTNTFY; CDR2 reads YDVSTARD (reference sequence). Germline trimming cut 0 bases from V and 4 bases from J; bases unmatched to any gene: 6. The CDR3 spans 14 residues. DNA of the CDR3: TGTGCCACCTGGGACAGGCCAGGGTATTATAAGAAACTCTTT. It yields the protein CATWDRPGYYKKLF.

This clone was counted many times. The translation of this DNA and the TCRdb protein of a much larger clone differ at residue 6, probably owing to a read error; the protein shown here is translated from the DNA. This chain joins TRGV9 and TRGJ1 or TRGJ2. Since TCRdb gives no J gene, matching the DNA to germline was used here to assign it. This CDR3 has 14 amino acids. After removal of 3 bases from V and 3 bases from J, the junction contained 8 bases not matched to a gene. Germline values: CDR1 GITISATS, CDR2 ISYDGTV (reference sequence). The CDR3 DNA follows: TGTGCCTTGTGGGAGAGACCTACTTATTATAAGAAACTCTTT. It encodes CALWERPTYYKKLF.

About this clone itself: A far larger clone is one base from this, pointing to a likely read error. Different DNA sequences within this sample yield the same CDR3. The V gene is TRGV9; the J gene was not called. This CDR3 has 11 amino acids. Germline V gives CDR1 GITISATS, CDR2 ISYDGTV (reference sequence). The CDR3 here is CALWEGGGKLF. Here the CDR3 DNA reads TGTGCCTTGTGGGAGGGCGGCGGGAAACTCTTC.

Ten or more counts support this clone. The protein given by TCRdb reflects a much larger clone and differs at residue 5 from this DNA's translation, likely from a read error; the protein shown is the DNA's translation. This sequence joins TRGV4 and TRGJ1 or TRGJ2. Germline assignment: CDR1 EGSTGY and CDR2 YDSYTSSV. This CDR3 contains 13 residues. CDR3 sequence reads: CATWGGRLYKKLF. CDR3 bases: TGTGCCACCTGGGGTGGGCGGCTTTATAAGAAACTCTTT.

This clone was seen only a few times. The TCRdb protein comes from a much larger clone and disagrees with this DNA's translation at residue 5, likely due to a read error; the protein given here is derived from the DNA. The chain links TRGV9 to TRGJP. Assignment of the J gene here rests on matching the DNA to germline, because TCRdb gives none. V was clipped by 5 bases and J by 4 bases; unmatched bases: 8. CDR1 GITISATS and CDR2 ISYDGTV come from the germline V gene (reference sequence). The CDR3 has 17 residues. The CDR3 protein is CALWVSPQELGKKIKVF. CDR3 coding DNA: TGTGCCTTGTGGGTGTCCCCCCAAGAGTTGGGCAAAAAAATCAAGGTATTT.

By sample fraction, this clone is large. Additional DNA sequences in this sample encode the identical CDR3. This chain connects TRGV9 to TRGJP. Trimming at V came to 2 bases and at J to 5 bases, leaving 0 bases not matched to a gene. Germline loops: CDR1 GITISATS, CDR2 ISYDGTV (reference sequence). The CDR3 runs 15 residues. The CDR3 nucleotides are TGTGCCTTGTGGGAGGAAGAGTTGGGCAAAAAAATCAAGGTATTT. Translating it yields CALWEEELGKKIKVF.

Comment on this clone: The mismatch at residue 12 between this DNA's translation and the TCRdb protein of a much larger clone likely reflects a read error; the protein shown is translated from the DNA. V usage is TRGV9 and J usage is TRGJ1 or TRGJ2. The J gene, not given by TCRdb, was assigned here from a germline match of the nucleotide sequence. Germline CDR1 and CDR2: GITISATS and ISYDGTV (reference sequence). This CDR3 comprises 17 residues. The DNA of the CDR3 is TGTGCCTTGTGTCTCCACAACCGACAACCGAATTGTTATAAGAAACTCTTT. Translation: CALCLHNRQPNCYKKLF.

In this sample, this clone turned up many times. The chain links TRGV9 to TRGJ1 or TRGJ2. This CDR3 is 19 amino acids long. CDR1 and CDR2 (germline): GITISATS, ISYDGTV (reference sequence). V shed 0 bases and J 3 bases; nucleotides not matched to a gene: 20. The CDR3 DNA follows: TGTGCCTTGTGGGAGGTGCACTCCCTTTGGGGACTTATTTATTATAAGAAACTCTTT. Protein sequence: CALWEVHSLWGLIYYKKLF.

Notes on this clone: The protein that TCRdb holds for this DNA derives from a much larger clone and differs from the translated DNA at residue 11, which likely indicates a read error; the protein shown here is translated from the DNA. The V gene is TRGV3, but the J gene lacks a call. This CDR3 has 13 amino acids. The germline CDR1 and CDR2 sequences are VTNTFY and YDVSTARD (reference sequence). DNA of the CDR3: TGTGCCACCTGGGACGGTCATGATTATAAGGAACTCTTT. Translation: CATWDGHDYKELF.

This clone was found many times. CDR3 nucleotides: TGTGCCACCTGGGTAAATAATTATAAGAAACTCTTT. Amino acid sequence: CATWVNNYKKLF. The chain combines TRGV4 with TRGJ1 or TRGJ2. The J gene, absent from TCRdb, was called here by matching the DNA to germline. The CDR3 is 12 residues long. The J segment lost 5 bases and the V segment lost 5 bases, leaving 6 bases of the junction unmatched. CDR1 is EGSTGY, CDR2 YDSYTSSV, per germline.

This clone showed up just a few times. The protein TCRdb lists belongs to a much larger clone and differs from this DNA's translation at residue 3, which points to a read error; the protein shown is made from the DNA. The J gene is uncalled and the V gene is TRGV9. CDR3 length: 13 residues. In germline, CDR1 is GITISATS, CDR2 ISYDGTV (reference sequence). In DNA form, the CDR3 reads TGTGCCTCGTGGGAGGTGCCGCCCGCGATTGGTCTCTTT. Translated, it gives CASWEVPPAIGLF.

This clone was observed a handful of times. The mismatch at residue 12 between this DNA's translation and the TCRdb protein of a much larger clone likely reflects a read error; the protein shown is translated from the DNA. The chain links TRGV9 to TRGJP. TCRdb lists no J gene, so it was determined here by aligning the DNA to germline. The CDR3 length is 18 residues. Germline CDR1 is GITISATS and CDR2 is ISYDGTV (reference sequence). This CDR3 reads CALWEVRTPRLDKKIKVF. CDR3 coding DNA: TGTGCCTTGTGGGAGGTAAGAACGCCCCGGTTGGACAAAAAAATCAAGGTATTT.

In its sample, this clone was seen many times. A single base is all that separates this from a far larger clone, so a read error is likely. Other DNA sequences of this sample code for an identical CDR3. The chain joins TRGV4 to TRGJ1 or TRGJ2. CDR1 and CDR2 (germline): EGSTGY, YDSYTSSV. The CDR3 contains 13 residues. CDR3 nucleotides: TGTGCCACCTGGGATGGGCGGCTTTATAAGAAGCTCTTT. The encoded protein is CATWDGRLYKKLF.

In this sample, this clone turned up a few times. This probably arose from a read error, given a far larger clone one base away. The same CDR3 can be traced to other DNA sequences in this sample. The chain is built from TRGV9 and TRGJP. The J gene is not listed in TCRdb, so it was assigned here from a DNA match to germline. The germline CDR1 and CDR2 sequences are GITISATS and ISYDGTV (reference sequence). The CDR3 is made up of 17 amino acids. The CDR3 sequence: CALWEAKQELGKKIKVF. Here the CDR3 DNA reads TGTGCCTTGTGGGAGGCGAAGCAAGAGTTGGGCAAAAAGATCAAGGTATTT.